One sample yielded the 25 T cell receptor beta chains listed below, sequenced in a study of blood T cell repertoires in COVID-19. Only in-frame clones appear in the TCRdb table, and some are missing; sequencing was by immunoSEQ multiplex PCR. The table lists some 20,000 clones, about 90% of them singletons, with around 4% in the top ten. The sequenced material came from peripheral blood. Receptors were obtained from a human donor in a cohort sampled during active COVID-19.

The chain links TRBV7-9 to TRBJ2-7, with a tentative D call TRBD2 (6 bases). This CDR3 contains 12 residues. Germline V gene data show CDR1 as SEHNR and CDR2 as FQNEAQ (reference sequence). Trimming took off 5 bases at V and 7 bases at J, with 12 bases between the two ends. The CDR3: CASSQGRGEQYV. CDR3 coding DNA: TGTGCCAGCAGCCAGGGCCGGGGGGAGCAGTACGTC.

The rearrangement uses TRBV5-8 and TRBJ2-7, with TRBD2 matching over 10 bases. Germline trimming cut 0 bases from V and 6 bases from J; bases unmatched to any gene: 6. CDR3 length equals 15 residues. CDR1 is SGHTS and CDR2 is YDEGEE in the germline V gene. DNA for the CDR3: TGTGCCAGCAGCTTGGGACTAGCGGGTTTTCGCGAGCAGTACGTC. This sequence encodes CASSLGLAGFREQYV.

The chain recombines TRBV29-1 with TRBJ2-1; 8 bases are a match to TRBD2. Trimming took 6 bases from V and 4 from J; bases not matched to a gene: 5. Germline assignment: CDR1 SQVTM and CDR2 ANQGSEA. The CDR3 is 13 residues long. The CDR3 DNA is TGCAGCGTCCCTAGCGGGCCATACAATGAGCAGTTCTTC. This codes for CSVPSGPYNEQFF.

The chain joins TRBV5-1 to TRBJ1-6; 8 positions match TRBD1. The CDR3 loop spans 15 amino acids. CDR1 is SGHRS and CDR2 is YFSETQ in the germline V gene. The V segment lost 4 bases and the J segment 4 bases; nucleotides outside the gene matches: 4. The CDR3 DNA is TGCGCCAGCAGCCCGGGACAGGCTTATAATTCACCCCTCCACTTT. Its translation is CASSPGQAYNSPLHF.

The chain carries TRBV7-2 and TRBJ2-1, with 8 positions matching TRBD2. Germline loops: CDR1 SGHTA, CDR2 FQGNSA. V lost 1 base and J lost 9; bases outside the gene matches: 5. The CDR3 contains 14 residues. CDR3 amino acids: CASSLGGLATEQFF. The CDR3 DNA sequence: TGTGCCAGCAGCTTAGGAGGACTAGCCACTGAGCAGTTCTTC.

The J gene is TRBJ1-5, the V gene TRBV28, with a weak D call TRBD1 (6 bases). Trimming stripped 8 bases from V and 2 bases from J, with 7 bases between. Germline V CDR1 and CDR2: MDHEN, SYDVKM. The CDR3 contains 12 residues. The CDR3 nucleotides read TGTGCCAGCGGGGGCGGCAATCAGCCCCAGCATTTT. Translated, it gives CASGGGNQPQHF.

This rearrangement joins TRBV6-2 or TRBV6-3 to TRBJ2-1, with 10 bases identical to TRBD2. The CDR3 has 17 residues. Unmatched junction bases numbered 8, after V lost 0 bases and J lost 6 bases. The germline CDR1 and CDR2 sequences are MNHEY and SVGEGT. The CDR3 region has the DNA TGTGCCAGCAGTTACTCGAGTAGCGCTAGCGGGAGCAATGAGCAGTTCTTC. Protein product: CASSYSSSASGSNEQFF.

This clone appeared once. The J gene is TRBJ2-7, the V gene TRBV30; 9 bases match TRBD1. V shed 2 bases and J 5 bases; nucleotides not matched to a gene: 4. Germline CDR1 GTSNPN, CDR2 SVGIG (reference sequence). The CDR3 runs 13 residues. The CDR3 nucleotides read TGTGCCTGGAGTCTAGGACAGGGGCACGAGCAGTACGTC. It codes for CAWSLGQGHEQYV.

The chain joins TRBV12-3 or TRBV12-4 to TRBJ1-1, with D possibly TRBD1 on 5 matching bases. V dropped 3 bases and J dropped 3 bases, with 8 bases sitting between them. The CDR3 extends over 13 amino acids. The CDR3 nucleotides are TGTGCCAGCAGTTTCGGGGGTTACACTGAAGCTTTCTTT. The encoded protein is CASSFGGYTEAFF.

V is TRBV6-5 and J is TRBJ2-1; 7 bases line up with TRBD2. There are 14 residues in the CDR3. After removal of 6 bases from V and 12 bases from J, the junction contained 14 bases not matched to a gene. CDR1 is MNHEY, CDR2 SVGAGI, per germline. CDR3 sequence reads: CASRGRAEGFAQFF. Written as DNA, the CDR3 is TGTGCCAGCAGGGGGAGGGCCGAGGGTTTTGCGCAGTTCTTC.

This sequence joins TRBV7-9 and TRBJ1-2; 9 nucleotides line up with TRBD1. The CDR3 spans 14 residues. From germline, CDR1 is SEHNR and CDR2 FQNEAQ (reference sequence). V lost 5 bases to trimming and J lost 8 bases; unmatched junction nucleotides: 9. This CDR3 is CASSLKQGAEGYTF. CDR3 sequence (DNA): TGTGCCAGCAGCCTAAAACAGGGGGCTGAAGGCTACACCTTC.

The V gene is TRBV19, the J gene TRBJ2-5; 13 positions match TRBD2. J was trimmed by 4 bases and V by 7 bases; bases with no gene match: 6. Germline-derived CDR1 and CDR2 are LNHDA and SQIVND (reference sequence). CDR3 length: 15 residues. CDR3 in amino acids: CASITSGGASETQYF. CDR3 nucleotides: TGTGCCAGTATCACTAGCGGGGGGGCTTCAGAGACCCAGTACTTC.

This sequence joins TRBV15 and TRBJ2-4; 9 positions agree with TRBD1. Germline CDR1 LNHNV, CDR2 YYDKDF (reference sequence). J was trimmed by 10 bases and V by 5 bases; bases with no gene match: 9. The CDR3 spans 14 residues. The DNA for the CDR3 is TGTGCCACCAGCCCCCGGGACAGGGTTGGTATTCAGTACTTC. Its translation is CATSPRDRVGIQYF.

The sample holds one count of this clone. The chain recombines TRBV5-8 with TRBJ2-1, with D maybe TRBD2 (6 bases). V lost 4 bases and J 1 base, leaving 12 bases between the germline ends. The CDR3 runs 15 residues. Germline V lookup: CDR1 SGHTS, CDR2 YDEGEE. DNA of the CDR3: TGTGCCAGCAGCCCCCCTAGCGTTTCCTACAATGAGCAGTTCTTC. Translation: CASSPPSVSYNEQFF.

The chain couples TRBV6-2 or TRBV6-3 to TRBJ2-3; 8 bases fit TRBD1. Germline CDR1 MNHEY, CDR2 SVGEGT. The length of the CDR3 is 19 residues. The trim removed 0 bases at V and 2 bases at J, leaving 13 bases unmatched. The CDR3 bases are TGTGCCAGCAGTTACTCAACGGACCCGGGACAGGCAGACACAGATACGCAGTATTTT. Its protein is CASSYSTDPGQADTDTQYF.

This chain connects TRBV7-2 to TRBJ2-1; perhaps TRBD2 as D (6 bases). This CDR3 contains 15 residues. Between the trimmed V and J ends, which lost 3 bases and 5 bases, there was a span of 14 bases. The germline CDR1 and CDR2 sequences are SGHTA and FQGNSA. Here the CDR3 reads CASSFGLRRDNEQFF. The CDR3 bases are TGTGCCAGCAGCTTCGGATTAAGGAGGGACAATGAGCAGTTCTTC.

The chain has TRBV4-2 and TRBJ2-6, with D perhaps TRBD1 (6 bases). The V gene's germline CDR1 is LGHNA and CDR2 YNFKEQ. V was clipped by 1 base and J by 0 bases, with 13 bases between them. CDR3 length equals 18 residues. This chain's CDR3 is CASSQVGGGPSGANVLTF. Written as DNA, the CDR3 is TGTGCCAGCAGCCAAGTGGGTGGGGGCCCCTCTGGGGCCAACGTCCTGACTTTC.

The rearrangement links TRBV5-1 to TRBJ2-5; the match to TRBD2 covers 12 bases. This CDR3 is 17 amino acids long. Germline V gene sequence: CDR1 SGHRS, CDR2 YFSETQ. Trimming cost V 2 bases and J 1 base; bases outside gene matches: 6. CDR3 sequence: CASSFGRLAGAQETQYF. CDR3 coding DNA: TGCGCCAGCAGCTTTGGTCGACTAGCGGGGGCCCAAGAGACCCAGTACTTC.

This rearrangement joins TRBV30 to TRBJ2-3, with 13 bases lining up with TRBD2. The CDR3 is 15 residues long. With 5 bases clipped from V and 0 bases from J, the junction kept 2 bases outside the gene matches. Germline V gene sequence: CDR1 GTSNPN, CDR2 SVGIG (reference sequence). This CDR3 reads CAWGGLAGSTDTQYF. The DNA for the CDR3 is TGTGCCTGGGGGGGACTAGCGGGAAGCACAGATACGCAGTATTTT.

The V gene is TRBV4-2, the J gene TRBJ2-1; 10 bases match TRBD2. Germline values: CDR1 LGHNA, CDR2 YNFKEQ. Trimming at V came to 5 bases and at J to 6 bases, leaving 7 bases not matched to a gene. This CDR3 is built from 15 residues. The CDR3 is CASSSPWTSGNEQFF. The CDR3 DNA reads as TGTGCCAGCAGCTCACCGTGGACTAGCGGCAATGAGCAGTTCTTC.

J is TRBJ2-7 and V is TRBV27; no firm D call. The V end was cut by 4 bases, the J end by 3 bases, with 10 bases between. Germline V gives CDR1 MNHEY, CDR2 SMNVEV (reference sequence). The CDR3 loop spans 13 amino acids. The CDR3 region is CASSSTPFYEQYV. The CDR3 bases are TGTGCCAGCAGTTCTACCCCCTTCTACGAGCAGTACGTC.

V and J are TRBV9 and TRBJ1-3; D ambiguous. V dropped 1 base and J dropped 9 bases, with 11 bases sitting between them. Germline CDR1 and CDR2: SGDLS and YYNGEE. This CDR3 is 13 amino acids long. CDR3 coding DNA: TGTGCCAGCAGCGTAAATCCGGGGAGCACCATATATTTT. It translates to CASSVNPGSTIYF.

This chain uses TRBV5-5 with TRBJ2-6, with 10 bases fitting TRBD2. Germline CDR1 is SGHKS and CDR2 is YYEKEE (reference sequence). J was trimmed by 0 bases and V by 4 bases; bases with no gene match: 4. The CDR3 extends over 17 amino acids. CDR3 amino acids: CASSQAGGISGANVLTF. CDR3 coding DNA: TGTGCCAGCAGCCAAGCGGGGGGGATCTCTGGGGCCAACGTCCTGACTTTC.

V is TRBV30 and J is TRBJ2-3; maybe TRBD2 (5 bases). Germline loops: CDR1 GTSNPN, CDR2 SVGIG (reference sequence). The CDR3 spans 14 residues. The V end lost 0 bases, the J end lost 7 bases, and 14 bases lay between the germline ends. CDR3 nucleotides: TGTGCCTGGAGTGTACTCGCAGCCGGGAATACGCAGTATTTT. Encoded protein: CAWSVLAAGNTQYF.

The chain has TRBV2 and TRBJ1-2, with D perhaps matching TRBD1 (5 bases). V lost 7 bases and J lost 7, with 22 bases in between. The CDR3 spans 15 residues. Germline-derived CDR1 and CDR2 are SNHLY and FYNNEI. The CDR3 DNA reads TGTGCCAGCAATCAACTCGCGGGGGGGTTGGCTGGCTACACCTTC. The encoded protein is CASNQLAGGLAGYTF.